This T cell receptor (beta chain) was documented in a study of cytomegalovirus exposure and HLA in healthy donors. The donors gave bone marrow, and they were healthy. The CDR3 is 14 residues long. Trimming removed 6 bases from V and 3 bases from J; junction bases left unmatched: 5. Germline assignment: CDR1 MNHEY and CDR2 SVGAGI. 13 Jbeta primers and 60 Vbeta primers were used for the PCR. TCRdb's table, derived via immunoSEQ multiplex PCR, lists solely in-frame clones and lacks some. This table has about 160,000 clones, approximately 90% appearing once. Sample: PBMCs. The clonotype originates from a woman aged 25 to 45 in good health and CMV-seronegative. The chain couples TRBV6-5 to TRBJ2-7; the match to TRBD1 covers 10 bases. The CDR3 reads CASRPGQGIYEQYF. DNA of the CDR3: TGTGCCAGCAGACCGGGACAGGGGATCTACGAGCAGTACTTC.